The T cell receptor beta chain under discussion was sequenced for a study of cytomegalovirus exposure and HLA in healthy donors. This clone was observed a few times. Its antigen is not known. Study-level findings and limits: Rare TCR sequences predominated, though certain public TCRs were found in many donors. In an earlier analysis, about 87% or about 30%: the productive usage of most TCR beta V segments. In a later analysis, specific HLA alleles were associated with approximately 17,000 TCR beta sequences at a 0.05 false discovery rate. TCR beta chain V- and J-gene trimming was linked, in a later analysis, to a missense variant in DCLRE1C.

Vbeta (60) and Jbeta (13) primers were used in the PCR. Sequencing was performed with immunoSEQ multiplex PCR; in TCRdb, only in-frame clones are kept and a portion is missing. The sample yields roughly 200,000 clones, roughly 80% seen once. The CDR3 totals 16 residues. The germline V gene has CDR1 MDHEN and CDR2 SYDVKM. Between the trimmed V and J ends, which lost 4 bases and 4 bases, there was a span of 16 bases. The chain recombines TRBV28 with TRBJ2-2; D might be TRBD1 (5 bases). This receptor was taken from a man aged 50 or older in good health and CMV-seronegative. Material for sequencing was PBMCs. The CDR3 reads CASSYTAGFVTGELFF. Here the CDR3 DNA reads TGTGCCAGCAGTTACACCGCAGGGTTTGTCACCGGGGAGCTGTTTTTT. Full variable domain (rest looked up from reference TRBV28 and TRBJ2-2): DVKVTQSSRYLVKRTGEKVFLECVQDMDHENMFWYRQDPGLGLRLIYFSYDVKMKEKGDIPEGYSVSREKKERFSLILESASTNQTSMYLCASSYTAGFVTGELFFGEGSRLTVL.